This T cell receptor beta chain was captured in a study of T cells after yellow fever vaccination. Germline-derived CDR1 and CDR2 are SNHLY and FYNNEI. This CDR3 spans 12 amino acids. Trimming removed 10 bases at V and 3 bases at J, with 12 bases between. TCRdb re-analysed the 5' RACE reads in MiXCR, keeping a single row per CDR3 protein. The sample carries about 75,000 distinct CDR3 sequences, around 7% recorded once. This clonotype appeared many times. The rearrangement links TRBV2 to TRBJ1-1; D is ambiguous. The clonotype comes from a man aged 18 to 30 who received the YFV17D yellow fever vaccine. Sequencing was performed on CD8+ T cells sorted from PBMCs, taken approximately 11 days after the first yellow fever vaccination. The CDR3 protein is CATLGWDTEAFF. The CDR3 DNA is TGTGCCACCCTCGGCTGGGACACTGAAGCTTTCTTT.